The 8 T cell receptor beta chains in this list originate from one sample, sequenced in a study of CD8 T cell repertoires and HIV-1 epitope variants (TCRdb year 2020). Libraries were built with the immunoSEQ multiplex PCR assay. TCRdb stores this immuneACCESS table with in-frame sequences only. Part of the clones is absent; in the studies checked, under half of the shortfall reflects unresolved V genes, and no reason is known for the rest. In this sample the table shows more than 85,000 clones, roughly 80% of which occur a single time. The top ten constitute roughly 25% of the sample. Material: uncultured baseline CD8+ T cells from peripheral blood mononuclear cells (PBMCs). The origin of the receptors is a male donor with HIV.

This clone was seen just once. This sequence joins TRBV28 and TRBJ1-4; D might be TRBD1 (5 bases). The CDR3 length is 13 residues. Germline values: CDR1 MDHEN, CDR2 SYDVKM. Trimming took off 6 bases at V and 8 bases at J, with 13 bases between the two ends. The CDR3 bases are TGTGCCAGCAGGGGTGGGGCCCAGGAAAAACTGTTTTTT. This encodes CASRGGAQEKLFF. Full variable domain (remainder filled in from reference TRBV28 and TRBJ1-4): DVKVTQSSRYLVKRTGEKVFLECVQDMDHENMFWYRQDPGLGLRLIYFSYDVKMKEKGDIPEGYSVSREKKERFSLILESASTNQTSMYLCASRGGAQEKLFFGSGTQLSVL.

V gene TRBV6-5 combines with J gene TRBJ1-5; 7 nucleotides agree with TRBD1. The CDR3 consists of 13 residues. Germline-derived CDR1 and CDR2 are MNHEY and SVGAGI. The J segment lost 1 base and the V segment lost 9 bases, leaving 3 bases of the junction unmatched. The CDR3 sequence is CASKQGSNQPQHF. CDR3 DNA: TGTGCCAGTAAACAGGGGAGCAATCAGCCCCAGCATTTT.

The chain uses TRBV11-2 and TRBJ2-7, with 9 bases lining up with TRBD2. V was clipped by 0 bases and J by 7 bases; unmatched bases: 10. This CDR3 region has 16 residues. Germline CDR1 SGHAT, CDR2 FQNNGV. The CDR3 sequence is CASSLDARLAGLEQYF. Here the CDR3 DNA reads TGTGCCAGCAGCTTAGATGCTCGGCTAGCGGGACTGGAGCAGTACTTC.

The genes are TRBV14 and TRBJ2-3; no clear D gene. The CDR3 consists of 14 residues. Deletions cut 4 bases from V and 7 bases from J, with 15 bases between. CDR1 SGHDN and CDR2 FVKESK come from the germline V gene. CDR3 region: CASSLSPTHYTQYF. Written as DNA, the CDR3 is TGTGCCAGCAGCCTCAGTCCTACCCACTATACGCAGTATTTT.

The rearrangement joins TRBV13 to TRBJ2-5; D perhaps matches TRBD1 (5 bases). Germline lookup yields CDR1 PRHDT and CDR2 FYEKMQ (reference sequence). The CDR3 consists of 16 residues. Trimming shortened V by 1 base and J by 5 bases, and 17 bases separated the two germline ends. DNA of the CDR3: TGTGCCAGCAGCTTAGTACCCGACCCCCCAGGGGAGACCCAGTACTTC. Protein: CASSLVPDPPGETQYF.

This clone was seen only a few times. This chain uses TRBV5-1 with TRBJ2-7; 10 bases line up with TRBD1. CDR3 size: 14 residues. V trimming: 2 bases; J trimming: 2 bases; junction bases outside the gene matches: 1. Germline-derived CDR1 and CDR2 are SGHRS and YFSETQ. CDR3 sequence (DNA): TGCGCCAGCAGCTTCGGGACAGGGGCCTACGAGCAGTACTTC. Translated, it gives CASSFGTGAYEQYF.

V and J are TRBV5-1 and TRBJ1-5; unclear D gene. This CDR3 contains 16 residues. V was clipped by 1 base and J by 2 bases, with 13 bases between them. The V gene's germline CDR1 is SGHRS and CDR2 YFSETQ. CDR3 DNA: TGCGCCAGCAGCTTGTTTAATTCCGGGGGCAATCAGCCCCAGCATTTT. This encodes CASSLFNSGGNQPQHF.

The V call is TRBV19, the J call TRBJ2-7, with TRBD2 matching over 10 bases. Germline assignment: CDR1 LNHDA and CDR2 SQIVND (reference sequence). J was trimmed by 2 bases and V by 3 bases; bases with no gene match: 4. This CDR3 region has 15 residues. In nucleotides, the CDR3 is TGTGCCAGTAGTATGAGGCTAGCGGGAGCCTACGAGCAGTACTTC. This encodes CASSMRLAGAYEQYF.